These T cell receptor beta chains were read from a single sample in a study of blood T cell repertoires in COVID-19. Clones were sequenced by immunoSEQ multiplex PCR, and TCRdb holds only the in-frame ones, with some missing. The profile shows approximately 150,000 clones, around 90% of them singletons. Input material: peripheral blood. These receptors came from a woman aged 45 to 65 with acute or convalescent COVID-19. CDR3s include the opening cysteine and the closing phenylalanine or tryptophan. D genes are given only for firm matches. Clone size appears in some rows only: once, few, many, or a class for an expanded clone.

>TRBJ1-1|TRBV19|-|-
CASSPIDRRNTEAFF
TGTGCCAGTAGCCCCATTGACAGGCGGAACACTGAAGCTTTCTTT
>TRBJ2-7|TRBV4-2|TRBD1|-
CASKGQGLTHEQYF
TGTGCCAGCAAGGGACAGGGCCTCACCCACGAGCAGTACTTC
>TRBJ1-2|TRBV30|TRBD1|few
CAWKLQGSYGYTF
TGTGCCTGGAAGCTACAGGGGAGCTATGGCTACACCTTC
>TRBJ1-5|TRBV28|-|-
CASSWSSGNQPQHF
TGTGCCAGCAGTTGGAGTTCGGGGAATCAGCCCCAGCATTTT
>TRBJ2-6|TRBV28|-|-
CASINLDAGANVLTF
TGTGCCAGCATTAACCTAGACGCTGGGGCCAACGTCCTGACTTTC
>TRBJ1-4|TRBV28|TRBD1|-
CATLTGGTNEKLFF
TGTGCCACCTTGACAGGGGGTACTAATGAAAAACTGTTTTTT
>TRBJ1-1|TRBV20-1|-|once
CSGMGNTEAFF
TGCAGCGGGATGGGGAACACTGAAGCTTTCTTT
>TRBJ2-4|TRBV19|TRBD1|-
CASSNTPEGATNIQYF
TGTGCCAGTAGTAATACCCCCGAGGGGGCTACAAACATTCAGTACTTC
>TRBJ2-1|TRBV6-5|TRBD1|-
CASSYSSWDRGYEQFF
TGTGCCAGCAGTTACTCAAGCTGGGACAGGGGATATGAGCAGTTCTTC
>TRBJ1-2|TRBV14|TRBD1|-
CASSHGTAIGGYTF
TGTGCCAGCAGCCATGGGACAGCTATAGGTGGCTACACCTTC
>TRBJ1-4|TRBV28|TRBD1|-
CASSPPGQGWNEKLFF
TGTGCCAGCAGTCCCCCGGGACAGGGGTGGAATGAAAAACTGTTTTTT
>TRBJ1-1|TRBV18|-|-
CASSPGQGNTEAFF
TGTGCCAGCTCACCCGGCCAGGGCAACACTGAAGCTTTCTTT
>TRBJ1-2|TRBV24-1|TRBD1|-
CATSDLKGTEYNYGYTF
TGTGCCACCAGTGATTTGAAGGGGACAGAGTATAACTATGGCTACACCTTC
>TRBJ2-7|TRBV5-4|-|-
CASSLALSLTYEQYF
TGTGCCAGCAGCTTGGCCCTTAGCCTCACATACGAGCAGTACTTC
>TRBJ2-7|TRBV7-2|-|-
CASSLSRAEVYEQYF
TGTGCCAGCAGCTTAAGCAGGGCCGAGGTCTACGAGCAGTACTTC
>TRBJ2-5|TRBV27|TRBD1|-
CASSTGTVTWETQYF
TGTGCCAGCAGTACAGGGACAGTAACTTGGGAGACCCAGTACTTC
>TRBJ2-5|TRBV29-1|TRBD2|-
CSVSGGSYQETQYF
TGCAGCGTGTCGGGGGGGAGCTACCAAGAGACCCAGTACTTC
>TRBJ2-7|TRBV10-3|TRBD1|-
CAITSGQVNLYEQYF
TGTGCCATCACTTCGGGACAGGTGAACCTCTACGAGCAGTACTTC
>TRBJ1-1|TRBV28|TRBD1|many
CASSFDRGTFF
TGTGCCAGCAGTTTTGACAGGGGGACTTTCTTT
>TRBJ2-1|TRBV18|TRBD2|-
CASSPRVLGLAGSYNEQFF
TGTGCCAGCTCACCACGGGTGTTGGGACTAGCGGGGAGCTACAATGAGCAGTTCTTC
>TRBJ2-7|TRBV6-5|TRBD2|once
CASSRGDTYEQYF
TGTGCCAGCAGCCGGGGGGATACCTACGAGCAGTACTTC
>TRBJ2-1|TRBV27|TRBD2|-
CASSFVRVAGSGEFF
TGTGCCAGCAGTTTCGTCAGGGTAGCGGGGAGTGGGGAGTTCTTC
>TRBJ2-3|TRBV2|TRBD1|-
CASSGDRGADTQYF
TGTGCCAGCAGTGGGGACAGGGGGGCAGATACGCAGTATTTT
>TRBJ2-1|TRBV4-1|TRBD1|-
CASSQEGTGGSYNEQFF
TGCGCCAGCAGCCAAGAAGGGACAGGGGGGTCCTACAATGAGCAGTTCTTC
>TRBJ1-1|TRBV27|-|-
CASSFYPHTEAFF
TGTGCCAGCAGTTTCTACCCTCACACTGAAGCTTTCTTT
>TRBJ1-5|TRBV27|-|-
CASRETPSPNQPQHF
TGTGCCAGCAGGGAGACCCCAAGCCCTAATCAGCCCCAGCATTTT
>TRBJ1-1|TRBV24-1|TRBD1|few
CATEGQGGGTEAFF
TGTGCCACCGAGGGACAGGGGGGTGGCACTGAAGCTTTCTTT
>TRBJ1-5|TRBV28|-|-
CASVVSRYNQPQHF
TGTGCCAGCGTCGTAAGCAGGTACAATCAGCCCCAGCATTTT
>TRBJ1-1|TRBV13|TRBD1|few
CASSILQGETEAFF
TGTGCCAGCAGCATACTACAGGGGGAGACTGAAGCTTTCTTT
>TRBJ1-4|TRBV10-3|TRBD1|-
CAISEGRGFETNEKLFF
TGTGCCATCAGTGAGGGCAGGGGGTTTGAGACTAATGAAAAACTGTTTTTT
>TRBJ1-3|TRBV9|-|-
CASSGSLLGGSGNTIYF
TGTGCCAGCAGCGGATCCCTCCTTGGGGGCAGTGGAAACACCATATATTTT
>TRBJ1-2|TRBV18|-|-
CASSPGGRGYTF
TGTGCCAGCTCACCAGGGGGCCGTGGCTACACCTTC
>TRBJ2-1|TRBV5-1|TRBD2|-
CASSLPGGTYNEQFF
TGCGCCAGCAGCCTCCCGGGGGGAACCTACAATGAGCAGTTCTTC
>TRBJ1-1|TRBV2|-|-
CASRERQEAEAFF
TGTGCCAGCAGAGAGCGACAGGAGGCTGAAGCTTTCTTT
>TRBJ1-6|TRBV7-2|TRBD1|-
CASNRGRNSPLHF
TGTGCCAGCAACAGGGGGCGTAATTCACCCCTCCACTTT
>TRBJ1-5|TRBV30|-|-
CAWSQSLNQPQHF
TGTGCCTGGAGTCAGTCACTAAATCAGCCCCAGCATTTT
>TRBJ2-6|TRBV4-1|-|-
CASSQERAGGANVLTF
TGCGCCAGCAGCCAAGAAAGGGCAGGGGGGGCCAACGTCCTGACTTTC
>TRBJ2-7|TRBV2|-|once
CASSEQGDHEQYF
TGTGCCAGCAGTGAACAGGGTGACCACGAGCAGTACTTC
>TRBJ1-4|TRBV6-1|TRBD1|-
CASSELGQGVPNEKLFF
TGTGCCAGCAGTGAATTGGGACAGGGGGTACCTAATGAAAAACTGTTTTTT
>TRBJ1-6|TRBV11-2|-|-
CASSSIQHFRGNSPLHF
TGTGCCAGCAGCTCCATTCAACATTTCCGGGGAAATTCACCCCTCCACTTT
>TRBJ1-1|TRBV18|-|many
CASSPIPGMNTEAFF
TGTGCCAGCTCACCAATCCCAGGAATGAACACTGAAGCTTTCTTT
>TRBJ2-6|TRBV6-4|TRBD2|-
CASSPTSGVDSGANVLTF
TGTGCCAGCAGCCCGACTAGCGGGGTTGACTCTGGGGCCAACGTCCTGACTTTC
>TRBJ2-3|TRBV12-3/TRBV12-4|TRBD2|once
CASRLPGLLLQYF
TGTGCCAGCAGGCTTCCGGGACTATTGTTGCAGTATTTT
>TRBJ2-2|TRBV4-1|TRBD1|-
CASSQGQHTGELFF
TGCGCCAGCAGCCAGGGACAGCACACCGGGGAGCTGTTTTTT
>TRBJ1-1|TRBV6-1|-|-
CASSEGGGWETEAFF
TGTGCCAGCAGTGAAGGTGGGGGCTGGGAAACTGAAGCTTTCTTT
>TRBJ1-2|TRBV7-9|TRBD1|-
CAGEEDRRSLDGYTF
TGTGCCGGGGAGGAGGACAGGAGGTCTTTGGATGGCTACACCTTC
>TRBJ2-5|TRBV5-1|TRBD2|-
CASSSVAGGAKTQYF
TGCGCCAGCAGCTCCGTAGCGGGAGGAGCGAAGACCCAGTACTTC
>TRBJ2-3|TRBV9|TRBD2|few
CASSAGGWTDTQYF
TGTGCCAGCAGCGCGGGGGGGTGGACAGATACGCAGTATTTT
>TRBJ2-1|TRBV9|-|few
CASSVEEIPERYNEQFF
TGTGCCAGCAGCGTAGAAGAGATTCCCGAACGTTACAATGAGCAGTTCTTC
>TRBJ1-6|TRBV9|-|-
CASSAKSSYNSPLHF
TGTGCCAGCAGCGCCAAGAGCTCCTATAATTCACCCCTCCACTTT
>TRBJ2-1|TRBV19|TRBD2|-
CASSPTSALYNEQFF
TGTGCCAGTAGTCCGACTAGCGCTCTCTACAATGAGCAGTTCTTC
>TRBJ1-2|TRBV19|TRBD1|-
CASKTGEDYHGYTF
TGTGCCAGTAAAACAGGGGAGGATTACCATGGCTACACCTTC
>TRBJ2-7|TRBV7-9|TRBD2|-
CASTAPSGGAPYEQYF
TGTGCCAGCACCGCCCCTAGCGGGGGGGCCCCCTACGAGCAGTACTTC
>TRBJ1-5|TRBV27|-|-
CASSLFGGGAYQPQHF
TGTGCCAGCAGTTTATTCGGGGGGGGCGCCTATCAGCCCCAGCATTTT
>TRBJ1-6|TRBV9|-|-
CASSVAAGDNSPLHF
TGTGCCAGCAGCGTAGCGGCAGGCGATAATTCACCCCTCCACTTT
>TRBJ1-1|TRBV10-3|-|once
CAISEEGSSNTEAFF
TGTGCCATCAGTGAGGAGGGCAGCTCGAACACTGAAGCTTTCTTT
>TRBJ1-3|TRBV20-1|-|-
CSASSGLYSGNTIYF
TGCAGTGCTAGTTCCGGACTGTACTCTGGAAACACCATATATTTT
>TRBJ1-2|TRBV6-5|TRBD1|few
CASSRGQGVGYGYTF
TGTGCCAGCAGTCGAGGACAGGGGGTAGGGTATGGCTACACCTTC
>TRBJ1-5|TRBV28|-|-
CASSFPPNQPQHF
TGTGCCAGCAGCTTCCCCCCCAATCAGCCCCAGCATTTT
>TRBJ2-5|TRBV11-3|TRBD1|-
CASSPNGGQGGETQYF
TGTGCCAGCAGCCCAAATGGGGGACAGGGAGGGGAGACCCAGTACTTC